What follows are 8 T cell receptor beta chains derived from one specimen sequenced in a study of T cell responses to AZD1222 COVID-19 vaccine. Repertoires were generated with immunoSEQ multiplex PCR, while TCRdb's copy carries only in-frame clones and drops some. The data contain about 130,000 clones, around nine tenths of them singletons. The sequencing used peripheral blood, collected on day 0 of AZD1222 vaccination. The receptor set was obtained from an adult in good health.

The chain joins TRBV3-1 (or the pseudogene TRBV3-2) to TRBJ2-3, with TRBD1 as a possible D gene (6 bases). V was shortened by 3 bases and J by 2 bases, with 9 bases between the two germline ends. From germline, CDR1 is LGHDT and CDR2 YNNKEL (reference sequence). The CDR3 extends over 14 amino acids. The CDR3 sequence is CASSHRGTTDTQYF. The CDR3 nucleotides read TGTGCCAGCAGCCATAGGGGGACCACAGATACGCAGTATTTT.

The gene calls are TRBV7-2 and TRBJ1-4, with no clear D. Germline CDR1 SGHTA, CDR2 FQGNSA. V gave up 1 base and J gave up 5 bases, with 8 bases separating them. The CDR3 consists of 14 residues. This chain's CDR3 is CASSLDALNEKLFF. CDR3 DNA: TGTGCCAGCAGCTTAGACGCTCTGAATGAAAAACTGTTTTTT.

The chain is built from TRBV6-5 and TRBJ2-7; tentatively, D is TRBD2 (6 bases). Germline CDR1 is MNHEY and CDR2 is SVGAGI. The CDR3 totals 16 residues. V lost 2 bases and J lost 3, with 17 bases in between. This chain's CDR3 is CASSYERGAPRYEQYF. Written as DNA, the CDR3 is TGTGCCAGCAGTTACGAACGCGGGGCCCCTCGCTACGAGCAGTACTTC.

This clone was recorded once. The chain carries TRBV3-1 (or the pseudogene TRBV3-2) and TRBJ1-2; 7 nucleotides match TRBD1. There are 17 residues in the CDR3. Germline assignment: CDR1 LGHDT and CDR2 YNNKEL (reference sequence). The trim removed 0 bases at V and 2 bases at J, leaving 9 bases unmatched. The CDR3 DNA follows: TGTGCCAGCAGCCAAGAGACAGGGAAGGGCCTCAACTATGGCTACACCTTC. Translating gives CASSQETGKGLNYGYTF.

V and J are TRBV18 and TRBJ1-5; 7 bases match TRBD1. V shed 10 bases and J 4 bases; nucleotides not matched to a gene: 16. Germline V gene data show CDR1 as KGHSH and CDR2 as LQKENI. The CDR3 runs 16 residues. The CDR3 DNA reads TGTGCCACCCTCCTATTAAGACAGGGAAGAAATCAGCCCCAGCATTTT. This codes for CATLLLRQGRNQPQHF.

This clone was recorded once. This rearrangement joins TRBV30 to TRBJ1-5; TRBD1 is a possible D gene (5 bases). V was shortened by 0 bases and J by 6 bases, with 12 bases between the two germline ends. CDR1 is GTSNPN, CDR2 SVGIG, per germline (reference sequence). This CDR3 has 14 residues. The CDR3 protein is CAWSVPGGVQPQHF. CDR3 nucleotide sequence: TGTGCCTGGAGTGTACCCGGAGGGGTTCAGCCCCAGCATTTT. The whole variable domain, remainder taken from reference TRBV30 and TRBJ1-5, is SQTIHQWPATLVQPVGSPLSLECTVEGTSNPNLYWYRQAAGRGLQLLFYSVGIGQISSEVPQNLSASRPQDRQFILSSKKLLLSDSGFYLCAWSVPGGVQPQHFGDGTRLSIL.

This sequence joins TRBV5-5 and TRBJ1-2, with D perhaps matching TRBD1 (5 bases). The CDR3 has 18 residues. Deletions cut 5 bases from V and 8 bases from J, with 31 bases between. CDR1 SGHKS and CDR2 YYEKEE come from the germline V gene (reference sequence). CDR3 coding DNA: TGTGCCAGCAGATTCACGCCAAACCCCGGACATCCAGGTAGGGGCTACACCTTC. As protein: CASRFTPNPGHPGRGYTF.

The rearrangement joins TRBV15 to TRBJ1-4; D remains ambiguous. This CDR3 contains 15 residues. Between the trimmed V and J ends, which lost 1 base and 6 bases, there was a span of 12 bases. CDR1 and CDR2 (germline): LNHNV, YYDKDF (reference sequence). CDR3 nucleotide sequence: TGTGCCACCAGCAGAGTTCCAGGAGGATATGAAAAACTGTTTTTT. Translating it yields CATSRVPGGYEKLFF.